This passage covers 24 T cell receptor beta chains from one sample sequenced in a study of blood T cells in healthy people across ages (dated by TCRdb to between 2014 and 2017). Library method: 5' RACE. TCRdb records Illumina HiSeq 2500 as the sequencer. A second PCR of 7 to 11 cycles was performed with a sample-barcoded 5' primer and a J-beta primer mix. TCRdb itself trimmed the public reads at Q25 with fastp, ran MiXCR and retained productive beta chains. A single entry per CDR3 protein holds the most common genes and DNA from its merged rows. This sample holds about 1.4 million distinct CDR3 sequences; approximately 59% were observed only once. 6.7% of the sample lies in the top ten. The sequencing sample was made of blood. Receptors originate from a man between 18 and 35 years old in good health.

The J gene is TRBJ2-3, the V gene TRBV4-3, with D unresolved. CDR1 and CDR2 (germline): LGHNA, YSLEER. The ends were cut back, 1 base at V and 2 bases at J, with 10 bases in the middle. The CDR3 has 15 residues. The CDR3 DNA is TGCGCCAGCAGCCAAGGGTTTATCACCACAGATACGCAGTATTTT. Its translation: CASSQGFITTDTQYF.

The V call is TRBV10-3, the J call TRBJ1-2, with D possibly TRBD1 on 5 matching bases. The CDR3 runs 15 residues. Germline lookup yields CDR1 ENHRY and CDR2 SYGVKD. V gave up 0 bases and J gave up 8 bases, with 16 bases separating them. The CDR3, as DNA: TGTGCCATCAGTGAGTCGAATACAGGCCTATGGGGCTACACCTTC. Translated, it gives CAISESNTGLWGYTF.

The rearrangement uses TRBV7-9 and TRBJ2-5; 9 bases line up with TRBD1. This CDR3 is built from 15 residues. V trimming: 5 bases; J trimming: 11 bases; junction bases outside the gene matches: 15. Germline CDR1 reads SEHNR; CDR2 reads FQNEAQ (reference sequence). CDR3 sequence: CASSPPPGQGNEQYF. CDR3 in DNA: TGTGCCAGCAGCCCCCCGCCAGGACAGGGGAATGAGCAGTACTTC.

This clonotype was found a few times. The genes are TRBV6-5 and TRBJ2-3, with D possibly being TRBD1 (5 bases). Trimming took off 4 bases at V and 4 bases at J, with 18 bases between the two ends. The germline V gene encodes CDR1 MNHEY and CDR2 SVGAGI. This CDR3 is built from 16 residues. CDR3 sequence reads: CASSSPSSGFSDTQYF. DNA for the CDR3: TGTGCCAGCAGTTCTCCCAGCTCAGGGTTTTCAGATACGCAGTATTTT.

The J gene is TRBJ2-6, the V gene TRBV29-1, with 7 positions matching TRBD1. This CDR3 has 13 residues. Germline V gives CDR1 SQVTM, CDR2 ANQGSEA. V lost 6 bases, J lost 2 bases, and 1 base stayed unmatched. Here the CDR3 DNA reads TGCAGCGTGACAGGGCCTGGGGCCAACGTCCTGACTTTC. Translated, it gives CSVTGPGANVLTF.

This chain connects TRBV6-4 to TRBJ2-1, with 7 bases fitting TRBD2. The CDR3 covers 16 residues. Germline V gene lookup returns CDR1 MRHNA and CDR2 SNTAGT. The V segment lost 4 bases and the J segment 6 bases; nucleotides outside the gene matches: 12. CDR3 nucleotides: TGTGCCAGCAGTGTCGGGGCGGGAGATTGGGGCAATGAGCAGTTCTTC. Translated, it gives CASSVGAGDWGNEQFF.

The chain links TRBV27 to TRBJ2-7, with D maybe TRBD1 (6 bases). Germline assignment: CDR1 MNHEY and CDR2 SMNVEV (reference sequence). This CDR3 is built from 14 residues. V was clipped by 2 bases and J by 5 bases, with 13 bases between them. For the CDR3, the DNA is TGTGCCAGCAGTTTACTTACAGGGCTCCACGAGCAGTACTTC. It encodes CASSLLTGLHEQYF.

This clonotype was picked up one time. CDR3 loop: CSARGYRTSGGAPPYF. The DNA for the CDR3 is TGCAGTGCTAGAGGTTACAGGACTAGCGGGGGGGCTCCCCCGTACTTC. The V and J genes are TRBV20-1 and TRBJ2-7; 15 bases fit TRBD2. Germline CDR1 reads DFQATT; CDR2 reads SNEGSKA (reference sequence). This CDR3 spans 16 amino acids. J lost 12 bases, V lost 1 base, and 13 bases had no gene match.

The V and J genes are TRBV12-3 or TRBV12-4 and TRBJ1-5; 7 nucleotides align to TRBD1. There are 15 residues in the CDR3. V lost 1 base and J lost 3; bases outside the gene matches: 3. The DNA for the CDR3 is TGTGCCAGCAGTTTAGGCGACAGGGTCAATCAGCCCCAGCATTTT. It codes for CASSLGDRVNQPQHF.

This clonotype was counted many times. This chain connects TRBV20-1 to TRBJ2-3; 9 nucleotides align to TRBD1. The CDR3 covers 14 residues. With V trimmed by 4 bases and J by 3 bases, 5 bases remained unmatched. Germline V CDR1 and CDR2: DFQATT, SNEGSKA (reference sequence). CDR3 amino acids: CSATGTGRTDTQYF. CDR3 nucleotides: TGCAGTGCTACAGGGACAGGGAGGACAGATACGCAGTATTTT.

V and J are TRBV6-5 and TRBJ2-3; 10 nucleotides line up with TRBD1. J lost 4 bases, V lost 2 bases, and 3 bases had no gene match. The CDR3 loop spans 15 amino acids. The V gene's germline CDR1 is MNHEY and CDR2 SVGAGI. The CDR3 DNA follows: TGTGCCAGCAGTTACGACAGGGGGCTGCCAGATACGCAGTATTTT. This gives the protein CASSYDRGLPDTQYF.

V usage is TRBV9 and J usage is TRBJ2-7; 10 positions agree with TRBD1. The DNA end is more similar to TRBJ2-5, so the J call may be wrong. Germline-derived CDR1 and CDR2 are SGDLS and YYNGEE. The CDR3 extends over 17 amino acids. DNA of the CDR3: TGTGCCAGCAGCGGGACAGGGGGAGGTGCTGTGAGAGAGACCCAGTACTTC. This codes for CASSGTGGGAVRETQYF.

As DNA, the CDR3 is TGTGCCACCAGTGCGGCTAGCGGACCCTCCTACAATGAGCAGTTCTTC. This codes for CATSAASGPSYNEQFF. The chain has TRBV24-1 and TRBJ2-1, with 7 positions matching TRBD2. Germline lookup yields CDR1 KGHDR and CDR2 SFDVKD. This CDR3 region has 16 residues. The V and J ends lost 5 bases and 0 bases, in that order; junction bases with no gene match: 6.

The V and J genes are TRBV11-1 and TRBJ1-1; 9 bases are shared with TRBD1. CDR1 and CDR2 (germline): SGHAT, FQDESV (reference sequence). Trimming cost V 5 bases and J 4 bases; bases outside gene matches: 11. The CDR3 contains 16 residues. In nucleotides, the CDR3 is TGTGCCAGCAGCGCAACCCTCGGGACAGGGCCCACTGAAGCTTTCTTT. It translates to CASSATLGTGPTEAFF.

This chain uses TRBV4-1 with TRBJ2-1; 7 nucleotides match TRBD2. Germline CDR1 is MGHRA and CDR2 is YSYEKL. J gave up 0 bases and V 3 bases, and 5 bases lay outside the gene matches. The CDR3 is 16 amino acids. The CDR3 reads CASSHIAGGSYNEQFF. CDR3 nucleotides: TGCGCCAGCAGCCATATAGCGGGCGGCTCCTACAATGAGCAGTTCTTC.

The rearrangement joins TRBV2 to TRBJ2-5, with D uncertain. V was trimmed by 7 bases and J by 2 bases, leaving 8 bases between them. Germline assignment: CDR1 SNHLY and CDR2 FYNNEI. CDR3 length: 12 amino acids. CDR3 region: CASMVSQETQYF. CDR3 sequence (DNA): TGTGCCAGCATGGTTTCTCAAGAGACCCAGTACTTC.

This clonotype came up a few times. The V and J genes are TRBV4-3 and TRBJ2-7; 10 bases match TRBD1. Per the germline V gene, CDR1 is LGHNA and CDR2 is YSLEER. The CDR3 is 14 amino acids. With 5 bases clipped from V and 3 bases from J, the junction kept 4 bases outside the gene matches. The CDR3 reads CASSWTGGDYEQYF. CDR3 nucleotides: TGCGCCAGCAGCTGGACAGGGGGTGACTACGAGCAGTACTTC.

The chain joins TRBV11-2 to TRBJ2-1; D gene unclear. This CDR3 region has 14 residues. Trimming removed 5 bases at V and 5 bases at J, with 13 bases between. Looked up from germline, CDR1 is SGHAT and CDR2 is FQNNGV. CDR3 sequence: CASSREAYHNEQFF. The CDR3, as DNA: TGTGCCAGCAGCCGAGAGGCTTACCACAATGAGCAGTTCTTC.

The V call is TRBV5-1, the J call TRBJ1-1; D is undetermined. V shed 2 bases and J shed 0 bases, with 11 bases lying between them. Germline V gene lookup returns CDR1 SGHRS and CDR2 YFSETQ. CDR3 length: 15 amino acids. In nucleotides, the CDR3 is TGCGCCAGCAGCTTCAGTGGGGATATGAACACTGAAGCTTTCTTT. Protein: CASSFSGDMNTEAFF.

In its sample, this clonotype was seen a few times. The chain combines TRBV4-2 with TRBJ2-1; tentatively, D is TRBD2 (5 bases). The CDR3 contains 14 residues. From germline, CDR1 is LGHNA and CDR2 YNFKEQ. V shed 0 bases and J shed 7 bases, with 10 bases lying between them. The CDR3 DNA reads TGTGCCAGCAGCCAAGATTTTCGGGAAAATGAGCAGTTCTTC. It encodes CASSQDFRENEQFF.

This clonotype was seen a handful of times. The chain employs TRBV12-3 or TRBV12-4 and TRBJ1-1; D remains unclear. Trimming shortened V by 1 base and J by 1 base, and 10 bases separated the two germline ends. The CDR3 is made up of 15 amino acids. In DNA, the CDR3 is TGTGCCAGCAGTTTAGTCAGGTTGGAGAACACTGAAGCTTTCTTT. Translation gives CASSLVRLENTEAFF.

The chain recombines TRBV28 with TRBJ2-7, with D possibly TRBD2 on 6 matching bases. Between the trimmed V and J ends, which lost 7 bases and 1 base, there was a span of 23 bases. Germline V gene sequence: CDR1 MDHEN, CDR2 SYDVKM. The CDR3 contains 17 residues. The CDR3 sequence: CASTPYLIGGRSYEQYF. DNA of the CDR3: TGTGCCAGCACCCCCTATCTCATTGGGGGGAGATCCTACGAGCAGTACTTC.

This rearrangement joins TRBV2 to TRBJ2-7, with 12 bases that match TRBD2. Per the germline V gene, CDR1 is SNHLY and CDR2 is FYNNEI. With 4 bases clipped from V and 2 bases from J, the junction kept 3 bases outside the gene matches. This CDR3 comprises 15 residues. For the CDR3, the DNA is TGTGCCAGCAGTGTAACTAGCGGGAGGCCCTACGAGCAGTACTTC. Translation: CASSVTSGRPYEQYF.

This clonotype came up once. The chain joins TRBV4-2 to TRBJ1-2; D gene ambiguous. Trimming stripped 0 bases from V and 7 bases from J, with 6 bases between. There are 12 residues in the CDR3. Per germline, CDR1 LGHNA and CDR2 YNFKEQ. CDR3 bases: TGTGCCAGCAGCCAAGAACGGTTTGGCTACACCTTC. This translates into CASSQERFGYTF.